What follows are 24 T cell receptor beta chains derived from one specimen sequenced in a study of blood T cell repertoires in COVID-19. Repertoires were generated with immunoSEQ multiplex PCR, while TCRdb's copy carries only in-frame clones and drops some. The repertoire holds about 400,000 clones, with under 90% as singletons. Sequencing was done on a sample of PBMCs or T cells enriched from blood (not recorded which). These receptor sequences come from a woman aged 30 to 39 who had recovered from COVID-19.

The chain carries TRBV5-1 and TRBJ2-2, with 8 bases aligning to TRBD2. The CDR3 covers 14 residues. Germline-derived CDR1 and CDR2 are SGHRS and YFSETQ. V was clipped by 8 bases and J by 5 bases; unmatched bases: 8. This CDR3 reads CASGRTSPTGELFF. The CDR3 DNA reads TGCGCCAGTGGCCGGACTAGCCCGACCGGGGAGCTGTTTTTT.

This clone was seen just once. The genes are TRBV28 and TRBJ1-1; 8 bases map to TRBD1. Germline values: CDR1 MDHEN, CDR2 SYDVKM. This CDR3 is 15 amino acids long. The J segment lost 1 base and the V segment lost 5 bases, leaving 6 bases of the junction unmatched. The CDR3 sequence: CASSDWTGKNTEAFF. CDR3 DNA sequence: TGTGCCAGCAGTGATTGGACAGGGAAGAACACTGAAGCTTTCTTT.

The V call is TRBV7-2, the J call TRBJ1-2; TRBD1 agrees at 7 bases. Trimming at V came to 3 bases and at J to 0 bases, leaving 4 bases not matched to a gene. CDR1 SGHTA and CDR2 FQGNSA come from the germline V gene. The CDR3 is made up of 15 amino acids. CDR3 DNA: TGTGCCAGCAGCTTGACAGGGCGAACTAACTATGGCTACACCTTC. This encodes CASSLTGRTNYGYTF.

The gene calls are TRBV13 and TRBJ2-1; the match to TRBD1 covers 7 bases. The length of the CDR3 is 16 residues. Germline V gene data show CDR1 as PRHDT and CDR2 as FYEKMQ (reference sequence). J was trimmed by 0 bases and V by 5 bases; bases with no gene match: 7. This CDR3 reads CASSIGTASSYNEQFF. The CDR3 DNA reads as TGTGCCAGCAGCATCGGGACAGCCAGCTCCTACAATGAGCAGTTCTTC. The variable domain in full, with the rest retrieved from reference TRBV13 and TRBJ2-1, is AAGVIQSPRHLIKEKRETATLKCYPIPRHDTVYWYQQGPGQDPQFLISFYEKMQSDKGSIPDRFSAQQFSDYHSELNMSSLELGDSALYFCASSIGTASSYNEQFFGPGTRLTVL.

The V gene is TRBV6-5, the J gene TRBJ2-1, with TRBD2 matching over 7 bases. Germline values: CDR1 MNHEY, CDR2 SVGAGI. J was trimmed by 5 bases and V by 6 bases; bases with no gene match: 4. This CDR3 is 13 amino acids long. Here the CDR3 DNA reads TGTGCCAGCAGCCCAACTAGCGACAATGAGCAGTTCTTC. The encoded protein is CASSPTSDNEQFF.

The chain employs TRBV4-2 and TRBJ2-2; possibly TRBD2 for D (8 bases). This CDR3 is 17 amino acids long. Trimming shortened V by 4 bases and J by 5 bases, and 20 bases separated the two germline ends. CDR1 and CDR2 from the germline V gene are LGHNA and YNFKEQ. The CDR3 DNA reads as TGTGCCAGCAGCCCTCAGGGGGGAGCGGGAGTAACCGGGGAGCTGTTTTTT. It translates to CASSPQGGAGVTGELFF.

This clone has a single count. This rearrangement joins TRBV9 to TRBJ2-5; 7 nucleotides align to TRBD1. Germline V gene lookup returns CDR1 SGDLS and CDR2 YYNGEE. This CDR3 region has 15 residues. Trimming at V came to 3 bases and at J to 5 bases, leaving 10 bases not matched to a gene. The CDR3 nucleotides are TGTGCCAGCAGCGCCGGGACAGATCCTGGGGAGACCCAGTACTTC. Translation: CASSAGTDPGETQYF.

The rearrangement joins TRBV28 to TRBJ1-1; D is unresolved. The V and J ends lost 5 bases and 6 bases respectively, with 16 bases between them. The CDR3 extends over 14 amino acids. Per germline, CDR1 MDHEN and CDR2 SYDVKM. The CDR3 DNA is TGTGCCAGCAGTCCCAGTGGTTGGCAGGCTGAAGCTTTCTTT. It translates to CASSPSGWQAEAFF.

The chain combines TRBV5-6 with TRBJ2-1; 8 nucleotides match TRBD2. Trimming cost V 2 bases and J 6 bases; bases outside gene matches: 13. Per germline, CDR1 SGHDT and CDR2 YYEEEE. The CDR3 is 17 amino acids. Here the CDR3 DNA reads TGTGCCAGCAGCTTACGCGGATGGGGGACTAGATTCAATGAGCAGTTCTTC. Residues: CASSLRGWGTRFNEQFF.

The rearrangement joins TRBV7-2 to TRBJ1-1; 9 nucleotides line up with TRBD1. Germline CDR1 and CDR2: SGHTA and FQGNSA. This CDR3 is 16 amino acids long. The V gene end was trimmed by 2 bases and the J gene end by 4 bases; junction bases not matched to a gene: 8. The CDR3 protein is CASSLHRGLIVTEAFF. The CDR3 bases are TGTGCCAGCAGCTTACACAGGGGGCTAATAGTCACTGAAGCTTTCTTT.

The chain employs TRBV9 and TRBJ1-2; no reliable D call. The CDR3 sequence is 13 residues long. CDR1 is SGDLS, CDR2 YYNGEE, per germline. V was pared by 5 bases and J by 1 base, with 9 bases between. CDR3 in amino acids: CASSRELNYGYTF. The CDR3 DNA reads TGTGCCAGCAGTCGGGAGCTTAACTATGGCTACACCTTC.

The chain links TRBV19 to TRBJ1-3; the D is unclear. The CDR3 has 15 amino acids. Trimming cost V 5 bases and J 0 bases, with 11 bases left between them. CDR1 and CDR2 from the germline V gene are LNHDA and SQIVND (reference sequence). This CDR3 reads CASSGGRGSGNTIYF. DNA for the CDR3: TGTGCCAGTAGTGGAGGACGGGGCTCTGGAAACACCATATATTTT.

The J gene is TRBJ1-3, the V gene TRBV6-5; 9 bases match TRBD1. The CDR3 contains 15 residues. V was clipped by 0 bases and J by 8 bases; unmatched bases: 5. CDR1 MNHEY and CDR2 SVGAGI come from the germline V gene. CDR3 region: CASSYSGTGFDTIYF. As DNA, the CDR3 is TGTGCCAGCAGTTACTCAGGGACAGGGTTCGACACCATATATTTT.

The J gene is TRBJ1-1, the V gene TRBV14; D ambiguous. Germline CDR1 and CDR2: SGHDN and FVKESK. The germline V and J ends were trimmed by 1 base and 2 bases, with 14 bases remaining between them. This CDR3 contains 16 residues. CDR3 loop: CASSQVILGDNTEAFF. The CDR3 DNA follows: TGTGCCAGCAGCCAAGTAATCTTGGGCGACAACACTGAAGCTTTCTTT.

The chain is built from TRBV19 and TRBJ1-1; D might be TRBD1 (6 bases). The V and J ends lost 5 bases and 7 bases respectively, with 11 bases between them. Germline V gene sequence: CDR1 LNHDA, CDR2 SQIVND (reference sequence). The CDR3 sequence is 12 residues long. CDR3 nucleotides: TGTGCCAGTAGTCTTGGACAGAGTGAAGCTTTCTTT. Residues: CASSLGQSEAFF.

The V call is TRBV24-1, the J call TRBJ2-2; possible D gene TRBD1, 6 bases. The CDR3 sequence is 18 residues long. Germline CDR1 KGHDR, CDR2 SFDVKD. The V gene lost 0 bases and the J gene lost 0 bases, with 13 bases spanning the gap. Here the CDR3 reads CATSDLQNQGSNTGELFF. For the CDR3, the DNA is TGTGCCACCAGTGATTTGCAAAACCAGGGGTCGAACACCGGGGAGCTGTTTTTT.

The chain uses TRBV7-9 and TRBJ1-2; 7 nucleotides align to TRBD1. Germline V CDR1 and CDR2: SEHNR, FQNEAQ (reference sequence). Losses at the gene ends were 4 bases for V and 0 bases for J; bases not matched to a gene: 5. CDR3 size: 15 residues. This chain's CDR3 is CASSSPGQTNYGYTF. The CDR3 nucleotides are TGTGCCAGCAGCTCTCCGGGACAGACTAACTATGGCTACACCTTC.

CDR3 nucleotide sequence: TGTGCCACCAGTGATGTGGCAGCCGGGACAAACTATAATTCACCCCTCCACTTT. Amino acids: CATSDVAAGTNYNSPLHF. This chain joins TRBV24-1 and TRBJ1-6; tentatively, D is TRBD1 (6 bases). V lost 3 bases and J lost 3, with 17 bases in between. Germline V gives CDR1 KGHDR, CDR2 SFDVKD. This CDR3 is built from 18 residues.

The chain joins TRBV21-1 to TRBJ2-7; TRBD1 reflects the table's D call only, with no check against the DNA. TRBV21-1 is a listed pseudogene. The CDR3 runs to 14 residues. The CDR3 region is CASSGRSETYEQYF. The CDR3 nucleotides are TGTGCCAGCAGCGGCCGTTCAGAAACCTACGAGCAGTACTTC.

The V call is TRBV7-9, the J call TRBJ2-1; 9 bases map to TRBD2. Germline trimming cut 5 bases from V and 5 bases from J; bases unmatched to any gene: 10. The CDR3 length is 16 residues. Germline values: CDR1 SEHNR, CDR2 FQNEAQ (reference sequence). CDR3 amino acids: CASSGGAGGPNNEQFF. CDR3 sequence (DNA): TGTGCCAGCAGCGGCGGGGCGGGAGGGCCTAACAATGAGCAGTTCTTC.

The CDR3 reads CASSNRGGYTF. Written as DNA, the CDR3 is TGCGCCAGCAGTAACAGGGGTGGCTACACCTTC. The chain is built from TRBV10-2 and TRBJ1-2; 7 nucleotides agree with TRBD1. The germline V gene has CDR1 WSHSY and CDR2 SAAADI. V dropped 5 bases and J dropped 7; count of bases not matched to a gene: 1. This CDR3 has 11 amino acids.

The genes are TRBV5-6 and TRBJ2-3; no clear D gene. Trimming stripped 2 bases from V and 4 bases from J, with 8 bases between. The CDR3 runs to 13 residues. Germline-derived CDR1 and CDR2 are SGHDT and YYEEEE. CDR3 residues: CASSFGGADTQYF. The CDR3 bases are TGTGCCAGCAGCTTCGGTGGAGCAGATACGCAGTATTTT.

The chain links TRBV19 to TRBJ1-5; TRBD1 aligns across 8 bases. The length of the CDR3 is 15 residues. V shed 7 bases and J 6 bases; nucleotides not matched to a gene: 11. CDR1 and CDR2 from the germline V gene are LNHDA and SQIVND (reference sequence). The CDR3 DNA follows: TGTGCCAGTATCGACAGGGGTGTCTCGAGTCAGCCCCAGCATTTT. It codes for CASIDRGVSSQPQHF.

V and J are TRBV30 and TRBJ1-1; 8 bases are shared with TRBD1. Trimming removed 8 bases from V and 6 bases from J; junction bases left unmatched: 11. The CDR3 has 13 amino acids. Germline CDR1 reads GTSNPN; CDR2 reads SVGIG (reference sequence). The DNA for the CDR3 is TGTGCCCGAAAACGCATCAGGGGGCCTGAAGCTTTCTTT. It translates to CARKRIRGPEAFF.